The T cell receptor beta chain described here comes from a study of blood T cell repertoires in COVID-19. For the study at large: In each case, the material was cDNA or gDNA derived from T cells, B-cell-depleted T cells, or PBMCs.

Germline values: CDR1 SGHVS, CDR2 FNYEAQ. The CDR3 length is 14 residues. J lost 4 bases, V lost 7 bases, and 6 bases had no gene match. TCRdb's copy holds only in-frame clones and misses some; the assay was immunoSEQ multiplex PCR. The data show fewer than 250,000 clones, roughly 80% seen once. Sequenced material: peripheral blood. This clonotype was sampled from a woman aged 40 to 50 with active or convalescent COVID-19. The chain combines TRBV7-6 with TRBJ2-1; 8 bases match TRBD1. Here the CDR3 reads CASTLDRVYNEQFF. In nucleotides, the CDR3 is TGTGCCAGCACTCTGGACAGGGTATACAATGAGCAGTTCTTC.